This T cell receptor beta chain is from a study of early T cells in non-severe SARS-CoV-2 infection. Study as a whole: Sequencing input comprised bulk RNA from unsorted whole blood; chain pairing was not available.

V lost 5 bases to trimming and J lost 6 bases; unmatched junction nucleotides: 14. The V gene's germline CDR1 is LGHNA and CDR2 YSLEER. CDR3 length: 17 amino acids. Many counts were recorded for this clonotype. Its cognate antigen is unknown. Overall study results and limits: Private and CD4 specificities were missed by VDJdb matching, skewed to anti-spike CD8.

The TCR library protocol attached unique molecular identifiers to the individual cDNA molecules. TCRdb reanalysed the 5' RACE reads using MiXCR and keeps one entry per CDR3 protein. The sample has some 48,000 distinct CDR3 sequences, around 7.7% seen once. The chain joins TRBV4-3 to TRBJ2-1; 9 bases agree with TRBD1. The clonotype was recovered from an adult who was a healthcare worker with PCR-confirmed SARS-CoV-2 infection or an uninfected control (not recorded which). Sequenced: whole blood. CDR3 DNA sequence: TGCGCCAGCAGCTACCCGGTGGGACAGGGTGATATCAATGAGCAGTTCTTC. Translation gives CASSYPVGQGDINEQFF.